This T cell receptor (beta chain) is drawn from a study of naive and memory T cell subsets. Two oligonucleotides, mixed equimolar, formed the beta constant-region primer covering TRBC1 and TRBC2. Ligated cDNA was amplified by four rounds of PCR with nested alpha and beta constant-region primers and SP2. Each CDR3 protein gets one entry after TCRdb re-called the UMI-ligation and nested PCR reads with MiXCR. The sample has 150,000 or so distinct CDR3 sequences, roughly 20% seen once. Trimming removed 2 bases from V and 5 bases from J; junction bases left unmatched: 11. Germline-derived CDR1 and CDR2 are SGDLS and YYNGEE. The CDR3 sequence is 17 residues long. This clonotype was counted a few times. The antigen remains undetermined. Findings and caveats of the study: Especially in CD8 cells, naive repertoires contained a few larger clonotypes, possibly CD45RA-re-expressing memory cells. Between naive and memory subsets, TCR abundance power law exponents differed.

The receptor was derived from a human donor in good health. Sequencing input: naive CD4+ T cells from blood. The chain joins TRBV9 to TRBJ2-2; 8 bases align to TRBD1. The DNA for the CDR3 is TGTGCCAGCAGCGTCAACGAGGGACAGGTTGGGACCGGGGAGCTGTTTTTT. Translated: CASSVNEGQVGTGELFF.